A single sample gave rise to the 28 T cell receptor beta chains below, sequenced in a study of identical twins. TCRdb reprocessed the 5' RACE reads with MiXCR, giving one entry per CDR3 protein. The table records about 520,000 distinct CDR3 sequences, 20% to 25% of them present only once. This sample was shared with a second study, whose subject was T cells expressing NK-cell markers.

Material for sequencing was CD4+ T cells sorted from blood. The origin of the receptors is a young woman in good health.

A few counts support this clonotype. The chain is built from TRBV7-2 and TRBJ2-5; D is perhaps TRBD1 (5 bases). V was pared by 5 bases and J by 1 base, with 8 bases between. The CDR3 sequence is 13 residues long. Germline V gene sequence: CDR1 SGHTA, CDR2 FQGNSA. CDR3 DNA sequence: TGTGCCAGCAGCAGACAGCGCCAAGAGACCCAGTACTTC. This sequence encodes CASSRQRQETQYF.

This clonotype was detected only a few times. The chain has TRBV12-5 and TRBJ1-2; D might be TRBD1 (6 bases). The CDR3 covers 14 residues. Deletions cut 2 bases from V and 4 bases from J, with 11 bases between. CDR1 is LGHNT and CDR2 is FRNRAP in the germline V gene. CDR3 amino acids: CASGLRQDPYGYTF. As DNA, the CDR3 is TGTGCTAGTGGTTTGCGACAGGATCCCTATGGCTACACCTTC.

Many counts were recorded for this clonotype. This rearrangement joins TRBV7-6 to TRBJ2-5; TRBD2 aligns across 9 bases. Looked up from germline, CDR1 is SGHVS and CDR2 is FNYEAQ. Trimming took 4 bases from V and 4 from J; bases not matched to a gene: 7. The CDR3 is 15 residues long. The CDR3 DNA sequence: TGTGCCAGCAGCTCCCTGGCGGGGGGGTCAGAGACCCAGTACTTC. Translated, it gives CASSSLAGGSETQYF.

This clonotype was found a few times. The V call is TRBV25-1, the J call TRBJ2-3; 14 bases are shared with TRBD2. Germline CDR1 is MGHDK and CDR2 is SYGVNS. This CDR3 has 16 residues. J was trimmed by 7 bases and V by 5 bases; bases with no gene match: 8. The CDR3 nucleotides are TGTGCCAGCAGTAGTGGCGGACTAGCGGGGGGTAATACGCAGTATTTT. It encodes CASSSGGLAGGNTQYF.

This rearrangement joins TRBV20-1 to TRBJ2-7; perhaps D is TRBD1 or TRBD2 (7 bases each). The length of the CDR3 is 14 residues. Deletions cut 0 bases from V and 2 bases from J, with 11 bases between. In germline, CDR1 is DFQATT, CDR2 SNEGSKA (reference sequence). The CDR3 loop is CSARDRGGAYEQYF. The CDR3 region has the DNA TGCAGTGCTAGAGACAGGGGGGGAGCCTACGAGCAGTACTTC.

This clonotype came up a few times. CDR3 DNA: TGTGCCAGCTCACCGCGACAGGGGGAGTCTGATACGCAGTATTTT. As protein: CASSPRQGESDTQYF. V gene TRBV18 combines with J gene TRBJ2-3; 9 nucleotides line up with TRBD1. Trimming took 3 bases from V and 6 from J; bases not matched to a gene: 7. The CDR3 has 15 amino acids. Germline V gives CDR1 KGHSH, CDR2 LQKENI.

This chain links TRBV3-1 with TRBJ2-5, with D perhaps TRBD2 (6 bases). V was pared by 2 bases and J by 5 bases, with 9 bases between. The CDR3 is 13 residues long. Looked up from germline, CDR1 is LGHDT and CDR2 is YNNKEL (reference sequence). The CDR3 spells CASSQYGGETQYF. CDR3 sequence (DNA): TGTGCCAGCAGCCAATACGGAGGGGAGACCCAGTACTTC.

This clonotype was found a few times. CDR3 in DNA: TGTGCCAGCAGCCAAGTACCGGGAGTGGAAAACATTCAGTACTTC. Translation: CASSQVPGVENIQYF. V and J are TRBV3-1 and TRBJ2-4; TRBD2 is a possible D gene (6 bases). V lost 1 base and J 5 bases, leaving 12 bases between the germline ends. This CDR3 is built from 15 residues. The V gene's germline CDR1 is LGHDT and CDR2 YNNKEL (reference sequence).

The V call is TRBV20-1, the J call TRBJ2-1; D is possibly TRBD1 (6 bases). The CDR3 extends over 11 amino acids. V lost 5 bases and J 15 bases, leaving 17 bases between the germline ends. Germline values: CDR1 DFQATT, CDR2 SNEGSKA (reference sequence). The CDR3 protein is CSAPDQGSGFF. The CDR3 nucleotides read TGCAGTGCTCCAGACCAGGGGTCGGGGTTCTTC.

The rearrangement links TRBV20-1 to TRBJ2-2; D possibly matches TRBD1 or TRBD2 (5 bases each). This CDR3 has 13 residues. V was trimmed by 5 bases and J by 2 bases, leaving 9 bases between them. Germline V CDR1 and CDR2: DFQATT, SNEGSKA (reference sequence). CDR3 DNA: TGCAGTGCTCAGGGACCTAACACCGGGGAGCTGTTTTTT. This gives the protein CSAQGPNTGELFF.

This clonotype came up a few times. The rearrangement joins TRBV2 to TRBJ2-1; 9 bases align to TRBD2. The germline V gene has CDR1 SNHLY and CDR2 FYNNEI. The CDR3 loop spans 15 amino acids. J was trimmed by 10 bases and V by 2 bases; bases with no gene match: 9. The CDR3: CASSETRGGLQEQFF. The CDR3 bases are TGTGCCAGCAGTGAAACGCGGGGGGGCCTCCAGGAGCAGTTCTTC.

In its sample, this clonotype was seen many times. The genes are TRBV12-3 or TRBV12-4 and TRBJ2-7, with 7 bases lining up with TRBD2. The CDR3 totals 15 residues. V dropped 1 base and J dropped 3; count of bases not matched to a gene: 6. CDR3 sequence reads: CASSLGLASNYEQYF. CDR3 in DNA: TGTGCCAGCAGTTTAGGACTAGCTTCCAACTACGAGCAGTACTTC.

This rearrangement joins TRBV20-1 to TRBJ2-5, with D perhaps matching TRBD1 (6 bases). The ends were cut back, 6 bases at V and 1 base at J, with 12 bases in the middle. CDR1 DFQATT and CDR2 SNEGSKA come from the germline V gene (reference sequence). The CDR3 totals 13 residues. CDR3 nucleotides: TGCAGTGCGGTGGGACAATCCCAAGAGACCCAGTACTTC. Protein sequence: CSAVGQSQETQYF.

The rearrangement links TRBV11-2 to TRBJ2-5, with 7 bases fitting TRBD1. V was pared by 6 bases and J by 1 base, with 5 bases of the junction left unmatched. CDR1 is SGHAT, CDR2 FQNNGV, per germline. This CDR3 has 14 amino acids. The CDR3 loop is CASSRHRGQETQYF. DNA of the CDR3: TGTGCCAGCAGTCGACACAGGGGCCAAGAGACCCAGTACTTC. Complete variable domain (other parts from reference TRBV11-2 and TRBJ2-5): EAGVAQSPRYKIIEKRQSVAFWCNPISGHATLYWYQQILGQGPKLLIQFQNNGVVDDSQLPKDRFSAERLKGVDSTLKIQPAKLEDSAVYLCASSRHRGQETQYFGPGTRLLVL.

The chain combines TRBV20-1 with TRBJ2-1, with TRBD2 as a possible D gene (6 bases). This CDR3 comprises 14 residues. Germline CDR1 reads DFQATT; CDR2 reads SNEGSKA (reference sequence). The V gene lost 4 bases and the J gene lost 0 bases, with 10 bases spanning the gap. CDR3 loop: CSAIAVNSYNEQFF. DNA for the CDR3: TGCAGTGCTATAGCGGTGAACTCCTACAATGAGCAGTTCTTC.

The J gene is TRBJ2-3, the V gene TRBV12-3 or TRBV12-4; 10 bases match TRBD2. CDR3 size: 15 residues. Germline trimming cut 6 bases from V and 0 bases from J; bases unmatched to any gene: 3. CDR3 residues: CASSMTSGSTDTQYF. The DNA of the CDR3 is TGTGCCAGCAGCATGACTAGCGGGAGCACAGATACGCAGTATTTT.

This clonotype was observed a handful of times. The chain employs TRBV6-2 or TRBV6-3 and TRBJ2-7; D gene unclear. Germline V gives CDR1 MNHEY, CDR2 SVGEGT. This CDR3 spans 15 amino acids. V was pared by 6 bases and J by 4 bases, with 19 bases between. The CDR3 sequence is CASSAAHETLYEQYF. The CDR3 region has the DNA TGTGCCAGCAGCGCCGCCCATGAAACGCTTTACGAGCAGTACTTC.

This clonotype was detected a few times. V is TRBV4-2 and J is TRBJ2-7; weak D call: TRBD2 (7 bases). The germline V gene encodes CDR1 LGHNA and CDR2 YNFKEQ. V was pared by 4 bases and J by 2 bases, with 24 bases between. CDR3 size: 18 residues. DNA of the CDR3: TGTGCCAGCAGCCCAACCCCCCCGGAGGGGGGGCGCCCCTACGAGCAGTACTTC. Protein: CASSPTPPEGGRPYEQYF.

This clonotype was recorded at least ten times. The rearrangement links TRBV4-2 to TRBJ2-3, with 10 bases that match TRBD2. From germline, CDR1 is LGHNA and CDR2 YNFKEQ. J gave up 5 bases and V 1 base, and 6 bases lay outside the gene matches. The CDR3 consists of 16 residues. The CDR3 coding sequence is TGTGCCAGCAGCCAAGGCCAGCGGGGGGGTGTAGATACGCAGTATTTT. Its protein is CASSQGQRGGVDTQYF.

The genes are TRBV18 and TRBJ2-5; TRBD1 matches 8 bases. Per germline, CDR1 KGHSH and CDR2 LQKENI. The J segment lost 3 bases and the V segment lost 7 bases, leaving 10 bases of the junction unmatched. The CDR3 covers 15 residues. The CDR3 bases are TGTGCCAGCTTGAGGAACGAGGACAGGGAAGAGACCCAGTACTTC. Amino acid sequence: CASLRNEDREETQYF.

This clonotype was recorded at least ten times. In DNA form, the CDR3 reads TGCAGCGTTGTCGTGGCTAGCGGAACTTCGACAAGAGACCCAGTATTGAAGACCCAGTACTTC. Encoded protein: CSVVVASGTSTRDPVLKTQYF. The rearrangement links TRBV29-1 to TRBJ2-5, with 7 bases aligning to TRBD2. From germline, CDR1 is SQVTM and CDR2 ANQGSEA. With V trimmed by 4 bases and J by 6 bases, 32 bases remained unmatched. The CDR3 spans 21 residues.

The chain couples TRBV20-1 to TRBJ2-7; D possibly corresponds to TRBD1 (5 bases). Trimming took off 6 bases at V and 2 bases at J, with 14 bases between the two ends. This CDR3 is 13 amino acids long. Germline CDR1 DFQATT, CDR2 SNEGSKA (reference sequence). The CDR3 DNA follows: TGCAGTGCCCCGTTGACAGCTGCCTACGAGCAGTACTTC. It translates to CSAPLTAAYEQYF.

The chain recombines TRBV11-2 with TRBJ1-1; possible D gene TRBD1, 6 bases. V lost 3 bases and J 3 bases, leaving 11 bases between the germline ends. Germline CDR1 reads SGHAT; CDR2 reads FQNNGV. This CDR3 is 14 amino acids long. The CDR3 nucleotides are TGTGCCAGCAGCTTGTCCGGACAGCACACTGAAGCTTTCTTT. Translating it yields CASSLSGQHTEAFF.

The V gene is TRBV5-1, the J gene TRBJ2-1; 8 bases agree with TRBD2. CDR1 is SGHRS, CDR2 YFSETQ, per germline. V trimming: 1 base; J trimming: 4 bases; junction bases outside the gene matches: 7. The CDR3 extends over 16 amino acids. The CDR3 loop reads CASSLQPAGGYNEQFF. CDR3 bases: TGCGCCAGCAGCTTGCAGCCCGCGGGGGGTTACAATGAGCAGTTCTTC. The full variable domain, completed using reference TRBV5-1 and TRBJ2-1, is KAGVTQTPRYLIKTRGQQVTLSCSPISGHRSVSWYQQTPGQGLQFLFEYFSETQRNKGNFPGRFSGRQFSNSRSEMNVSTLELGDSALYLCASSLQPAGGYNEQFFGPGTRLTVL.

The chain recombines TRBV6-2 or TRBV6-3 with TRBJ2-1; unclear D gene. The CDR3 spans 11 residues. Germline loops: CDR1 MNHEY, CDR2 SVGEGT. V was pared by 6 bases and J by 13 bases, with 13 bases between. CDR3 in DNA: TGTGCCAGCAGCCCTAGGGTTCCCCAGTTCTTC. As protein: CASSPRVPQFF.

This clonotype was detected a few times. The rearrangement links TRBV7-6 to TRBJ1-1; D may be TRBD1 (5 bases). The germline V and J ends were trimmed by 2 bases and 1 base, with 11 bases remaining between them. Germline CDR1 SGHVS, CDR2 FNYEAQ. The length of the CDR3 is 15 residues. The CDR3 coding sequence is TGTGCCAGCAGCTTATCTCGAGGACAGAACACTGAAGCTTTCTTT. Translated: CASSLSRGQNTEAFF.

This clonotype was counted a single time. Because the CDR3 is missing its conserved closing phenylalanine or tryptophan, this is likely a read error. This chain links TRBV20-1 with TRBJ2-5, with 13 nucleotides matching TRBD2. V lost 2 bases to trimming and J lost 3 bases; unmatched junction nucleotides: 9. The CDR3 contains 17 residues. The V gene's germline CDR1 is DFQATT and CDR2 SNEGSKA (reference sequence). CDR3 sequence reads: CSARIRPGTSGKETQYY. DNA of the CDR3: TGCAGTGCTAGAATTCGCCCGGGGACTAGCGGGAAAGAGACCCAGTACTAC.

The sample holds many counts of this clonotype. The chain links TRBV10-3 to TRBJ1-1; D unresolved. Trimming removed 6 bases from V and 6 bases from J, with 11 bases in between. Germline-derived CDR1 and CDR2 are ENHRY and SYGVKD. The length of the CDR3 is 12 residues. CDR3 bases: TGTGCCATCAGGACGCGGGAGGCTGAAGCTTTCTTT. It codes for CAIRTREAEAFF.